This is a list of T cell receptor beta chains from one sample in a study of T-cell memory formation after mild COVID-19. From the 5' RACE reads, TCRdb called clonotypes with MiXCR, one entry per CDR3 protein. The sample contains fewer than 450,000 distinct CDR3 sequences, roughly 21% of which appear only once. Sequenced sample: PBMCs or a T cell subset sorted from them (not recorded which). These receptors originate from an adult woman who had mild COVID-19 (a few samples of this study predate the infection). Cell type and time point are not known. The CDR3 runs from the conserved cysteine through the conserved F or W. The D gene is left open where the match is weak. A clone size is listed for some rows: how often the clone was seen (once, few, many), or a class if it is expanded.

j_gene,abundance,v_gene,d_gene,CDR3aa,CDR3nt
TRBJ2-7,-,TRBV6-6,-,CASSLGIAGEQYF,TGTGCCAGCAGTTTAGGGATCGCGGGGGAGCAGTACTTC
TRBJ2-7,few,TRBV5-1,-,CASSLFTTRGEQYF,TGCGCCAGCAGCTTGTTCACCACCAGGGGCGAGCAGTACTTC
TRBJ1-2,few,TRBV12-3/TRBV12-4,TRBD1,CASSSSGQGNGGYTF,TGTGCCAGCAGTTCCTCGGGACAGGGAAATGGTGGCTACACCTTC
TRBJ2-2,few,TRBV19,TRBD1,CASSSLDRVQTNTGELFF,TGTGCCAGTAGTTCACTGGACAGGGTACAAACGAACACCGGGGAGCTGTTTTTT
TRBJ2-1,-,TRBV6-5,-,CASSPQRLQDEQFF,TGTGCCAGCAGTCCCCAGCGGCTGCAAGATGAGCAGTTCTTC
TRBJ2-3,few,TRBV12-3/TRBV12-4,TRBD2,CASSMATSGRDTDTQYF,TGTGCCAGCAGCATGGCAACTAGCGGGAGGGACACAGATACGCAGTATTTT
TRBJ2-4,few,TRBV7-2,TRBD2,CASSSREGDIQYF,TGTGCCAGCAGCTCGAGGGAGGGAGACATTCAGTACTTC
TRBJ1-1,-,TRBV11-3,TRBD1,CASSLGQGAGTEAFF,TGTGCCAGCAGCTTAGGACAGGGGGCGGGAACTGAAGCTTTCTTT
TRBJ2-7,-,TRBV5-6,-,CASSRPGRRSGEQYF,TGTGCCAGCAGCCGCCCGGGACGCCGGTCCGGCGAGCAGTACTTC
TRBJ1-1,few,TRBV2,-,CASSGLRLNTEAFF,TGTGCCAGCAGTGGGCTCAGGCTGAACACTGAAGCTTTCTTT
TRBJ1-1,few,TRBV7-6,-,CASSLEARRNTEAFF,TGTGCCAGCAGCTTAGAAGCCAGAAGGAACACTGAAGCTTTCTTT
TRBJ2-7,few,TRBV7-9,TRBD1,CASSSTGTGGNEQYF,TGTGCCAGCAGCTCTACCGGGACAGGGGGCAACGAGCAGTACTTC
TRBJ2-3,few,TRBV10-2,TRBD2,CASSDLRVSGGSTTQYF,TGCGCCAGCAGTGATCTCCGGGTTAGCGGGGGGTCGACTACGCAGTATTTT
TRBJ2-7,-,TRBV10-3,TRBD2,CAIGGAGGGLYEQYF,TGTGCCATCGGCGGAGCGGGAGGGGGGCTCTACGAGCAGTACTTC
TRBJ2-3,few,TRBV7-9,-,CASSTSGTDTQYF,TGTGCCAGCAGCACAAGTGGCACAGATACGCAGTATTTT
TRBJ2-5,few,TRBV20-1,-,CSVMAGRIQETQYF,TGCAGTGTTATGGCGGGGAGAATCCAAGAGACCCAGTACTTC